Below are 8 T cell receptor beta chains sequenced from a single sample in a study of cytomegalovirus exposure and HLA in healthy donors. The PCR made use of 60 Vbeta and 13 Jbeta primers. Assay: immunoSEQ multiplex PCR; the TCRdb copy retains only in-frame clones and omits some. The sample consists of 110,000 to 150,000 clones, approximately 80% of them appearing once. Sequencing was done on a sample of PBMCs. Receptors originate from a male donor in good health and CMV-seronegative.

The rearrangement joins TRBV5-1 to TRBJ1-2, with 7 bases aligning to TRBD1. Germline trimming cut 5 bases from V and 1 base from J; bases unmatched to any gene: 5. Germline V lookup: CDR1 SGHRS, CDR2 YFSETQ. The CDR3 runs to 14 residues. For the CDR3, the DNA is TGCGCCAGCAGAGGACAGGTGATTAACTATGGCTACACCTTC. Residues: CASRGQVINYGYTF.

This clone showed up just once. This rearrangement joins TRBV19 to TRBJ2-2; a possible D gene is TRBD1 (6 bases). The CDR3 is 16 amino acids. Germline-derived CDR1 and CDR2 are LNHDA and SQIVND (reference sequence). With 2 bases removed from V and 0 bases from J, the gap between germline ends came to 10 bases. The CDR3 DNA follows: TGTGCCAGTAGTATATATGGGGGCGCGAACACCGGGGAGCTGTTTTTT. Translation: CASSIYGGANTGELFF. Full variable domain (outside the CDR3, taken from reference TRBV19 and TRBJ2-2): DGGITQSPKYLFRKEGQNVTLSCEQNLNHDAMYWYRQDPGQGLRLIYYSQIVNDFQKGDIAEGYSVSREKKESFPLTVTSAQKNPTAFYLCASSIYGGANTGELFFGEGSRLTVL.

The genes are TRBV6-5 and TRBJ2-5; 7 nucleotides line up with TRBD1. CDR1 is MNHEY and CDR2 is SVGAGI in the germline V gene. The CDR3 extends over 13 amino acids. Trimming at V came to 6 bases and at J to 4 bases, leaving 5 bases not matched to a gene. CDR3 nucleotides: TGTGCCAGCAGGGGGACAGTTCGAGAGACCCAGTACTTC. Translated, it gives CASRGTVRETQYF.

The chain uses TRBV27 and TRBJ1-5; a possible D gene is TRBD1 (6 bases). Trimming removed 3 bases from V and 6 bases from J, with 12 bases in between. The CDR3 is 14 residues long. The germline gives CDR1 MNHEY, CDR2 SMNVEV (reference sequence). The CDR3 region has the DNA TGTGCCAGCAGTTTGGCAGGGGAGGGTCAGCCCCAGCATTTT. This gives the protein CASSLAGEGQPQHF.

V is TRBV7-8 and J is TRBJ2-7; D is uncertain. CDR3 size: 16 residues. Germline CDR1 is SGHVS and CDR2 is FQNEAQ. Trimming removed 1 base at V and 3 bases at J, with 16 bases between. The DNA for the CDR3 is TGTGCCAGCAGCTTAGGTCGCAGGCCCTTGAACTACGAGCAGTACTTC. As protein: CASSLGRRPLNYEQYF.

This sequence joins TRBV19 and TRBJ1-5, with TRBD1 as a possible D gene (5 bases). V was cut by 6 bases and J by 6 bases, with 21 bases left in between. CDR1 is LNHDA and CDR2 is SQIVND in the germline V gene (reference sequence). CDR3 size: 16 residues. The DNA of the CDR3 is TGTGCCAGTAGGGGGCAGCCCACTATGCCCACTCAGCCCCAGCATTTT. This sequence encodes CASRGQPTMPTQPQHF.

The chain has TRBV19 and TRBJ1-1, with D perhaps matching TRBD1 (5 bases). This CDR3 comprises 19 residues. Germline V gives CDR1 LNHDA, CDR2 SQIVND (reference sequence). V lost 4 bases and J lost 4, with 28 bases in between. The CDR3 here is CASSNEPQIGGVVSTEAFF. In DNA, the CDR3 is TGTGCCAGTAGTAATGAACCTCAAATCGGGGGGGTAGTGAGCACTGAAGCTTTCTTT.

V usage is TRBV6-1 and J usage is TRBJ1-4; maybe TRBD1 (6 bases). V gave up 4 bases and J gave up 8 bases, with 23 bases separating them. Germline values: CDR1 MNHNS, CDR2 SASEGT. The CDR3 covers 17 residues. The CDR3 coding sequence is TGTGCCAGCAGTGGTTCGAGGGGGTACGTGTACTACGAAAAACTGTTTTTT. Protein product: CASSGSRGYVYYEKLFF.